The 32 T cell receptor beta chains reported below all come from one sample, sequenced in a study of radiation and T cells in renal cell carcinoma. Profiled with immunoSEQ multiplex PCR; TCRdb holds only in-frame clones, not every one. This sample has 15,000 or so clones, with about 56% found just once. Treatment noted: treatment-naive control, cytoreductive nephrectomy. Sequencing was performed on tumor tissue, taken from a patient whose treatment was nephrectomy without radiotherapy. Receptors were obtained from a man over 45 with renal cell carcinoma.

This clone appeared a few times. The chain combines TRBV5-1 with TRBJ1-6; 8 nucleotides align to TRBD1. The V gene's germline CDR1 is SGHRS and CDR2 YFSETQ. The CDR3 sequence is 16 residues long. The ends lost 3 bases at V and 11 bases at J; junction bases unmatched: 13. The CDR3 DNA reads TGCGCCAGCAGCTCTACCGATGGGACAGGACGAACACCCCTCCACTTT. Translated: CASSSTDGTGRTPLHF.

The gene calls are TRBV2 and TRBJ1-1; 11 positions match TRBD1. With V trimmed by 1 base and J by 11 bases, 9 bases remained unmatched. The CDR3 extends over 15 amino acids. The germline V gene encodes CDR1 SNHLY and CDR2 FYNNEI. The CDR3 loop is CASSEVGQGAGDAFF. In DNA form, the CDR3 reads TGTGCCAGCAGTGAAGTCGGACAGGGGGCTGGTGATGCTTTCTTT.

V gene TRBV19 combines with J gene TRBJ1-1; D is perhaps TRBD1 (5 bases). V lost 4 bases, J lost 0 bases, and 15 bases lay in between. The germline V gene has CDR1 LNHDA and CDR2 SQIVND (reference sequence). The CDR3 is 16 amino acids. The CDR3 here is CASSKAGGGMNTEAFF. For the CDR3, the DNA is TGTGCCAGTAGTAAGGCGGGGGGTGGGATGAACACTGAAGCTTTCTTT.

V usage is TRBV29-1 and J usage is TRBJ1-2; 10 positions match TRBD1. The CDR3 consists of 12 residues. The V segment lost 4 bases and the J segment 8 bases; nucleotides outside the gene matches: 4. In germline, CDR1 is SQVTM, CDR2 ANQGSEA. The CDR3 nucleotides read TGCAGCGTTGCCGGGACAGGGGACGGCTACACCTTC. This sequence encodes CSVAGTGDGYTF.

The chain couples TRBV9 to TRBJ1-3; the D is unclear. There are 17 residues in the CDR3. V was pared by 1 base and J by 0 bases, with 14 bases between. The germline V gene encodes CDR1 SGDLS and CDR2 YYNGEE. As DNA, the CDR3 is TGTGCCAGCAGCGTAATTGATCAGGACTCCTCTGGAAACACCATATATTTT. Its protein is CASSVIDQDSSGNTIYF.

The rearrangement links TRBV5-1 to TRBJ2-3; the match to TRBD2 covers 7 bases. The CDR3 has 14 amino acids. Germline V gene lookup returns CDR1 SGHRS and CDR2 YFSETQ. V lost 2 bases and J lost 5; bases outside the gene matches: 5. The DNA of the CDR3 is TGCGCCAGCAGCTTTGGGACTATGGAAGATACGCAGTATTTT. Its protein is CASSFGTMEDTQYF.

This clone was counted only a few times. The chain employs TRBV2 and TRBJ2-7; no definite D call. The CDR3 loop spans 12 amino acids. Germline V gene data show CDR1 as SNHLY and CDR2 as FYNNEI. Trimming left V 8 bases short and J 7 bases short, with 15 bases between. The CDR3 DNA reads as TGTGCCAGCGGAAATGGCCCGCGGGAGCAGTACTTC. Translating it yields CASGNGPREQYF.

The gene calls are TRBV6-6 and TRBJ2-7; the match to TRBD1 covers 9 bases. The CDR3 is 14 residues long. Germline lookup yields CDR1 MNHNY and CDR2 SVGAGI (reference sequence). Trimming cost V 7 bases and J 3 bases; bases outside gene matches: 7. The CDR3 nucleotides read TGTGCCAGCATTGGAGGACAGGGGTTCTACGAGCAGTACTTC. Translating it yields CASIGGQGFYEQYF.

This chain connects TRBV5-5 to TRBJ1-2, with D perhaps TRBD1 (6 bases). V was trimmed by 3 bases and J by 2 bases, leaving 14 bases between them. Germline values: CDR1 SGHKS, CDR2 YYEKEE (reference sequence). The CDR3 runs to 15 residues. CDR3 loop: CASSWDGTWNYGYTF. In DNA form, the CDR3 reads TGTGCCAGCAGCTGGGATGGGACATGGAACTATGGCTACACCTTC.

The chain couples TRBV9 to TRBJ2-7; tentatively, D is TRBD1 (6 bases). Trimming shortened V by 5 bases and J by 3 bases, and 15 bases separated the two germline ends. The length of the CDR3 is 14 residues. Germline V gene lookup returns CDR1 SGDLS and CDR2 YYNGEE. This CDR3 reads CASSPTGTYYEQYF. The CDR3 DNA reads TGTGCCAGCAGTCCCACAGGGACCTACTACGAGCAGTACTTC.

The V and J genes are TRBV4-1 and TRBJ1-4; D possibly corresponds to TRBD1 (6 bases). Germline assignment: CDR1 MGHRA and CDR2 YSYEKL. V was trimmed by 0 bases and J by 1 base, leaving 9 bases between them. The CDR3 runs 16 residues. Written as DNA, the CDR3 is TGCGCCAGCAGCCAAGAAGGGGGATTAACTAATGAAAAACTGTTTTTT. It codes for CASSQEGGLTNEKLFF.

The J gene is TRBJ1-2, the V gene TRBV10-3; 7 bases align to TRBD1. The CDR3 consists of 14 residues. The V gene end was trimmed by 5 bases and the J gene end by 8 bases; junction bases not matched to a gene: 11. Germline CDR1 reads ENHRY; CDR2 reads SYGVKD. Here the CDR3 reads CAISPDRRNEGYTF. The CDR3 DNA is TGTGCCATCAGTCCGGACAGGAGAAATGAGGGCTACACCTTC.

The chain employs TRBV6-5 and TRBJ2-3; 10 bases line up with TRBD1. Germline CDR1 MNHEY, CDR2 SVGAGI. This CDR3 is built from 16 residues. The V gene end was trimmed by 4 bases and the J gene end by 2 bases; junction bases not matched to a gene: 6. The CDR3 DNA reads TGTGCCAGCAGTTCAAGGGACAGGGGAAACACAGATACGCAGTATTTT. It encodes CASSSRDRGNTDTQYF.

The chain couples TRBV2 to TRBJ1-1; D remains ambiguous. The CDR3 extends over 13 amino acids. V was cut by 4 bases and J by 3 bases, with 9 bases left in between. CDR1 and CDR2 from the germline V gene are SNHLY and FYNNEI. CDR3: CASSGSVYTEAFF. CDR3 nucleotide sequence: TGTGCCAGCAGTGGGTCGGTTTACACTGAAGCTTTCTTT.

The CDR3 loop is CASHGSWNTGELFF. The CDR3 DNA reads as TGTGCCAGTCACGGGTCGTGGAACACCGGGGAGCTGTTTTTT. The rearrangement joins TRBV6-5 to TRBJ2-2; D gene unclear. Deletions cut 9 bases from V and 1 base from J, with 12 bases between. The CDR3 loop spans 14 amino acids. CDR1 is MNHEY and CDR2 is SVGAGI in the germline V gene.

The rearrangement links TRBV29-1 to TRBJ2-7; D is unresolved. Germline-derived CDR1 and CDR2 are SQVTM and ANQGSEA. This CDR3 has 15 residues. Trimming left V 7 bases short and J 0 bases short, with 19 bases between. The CDR3 DNA reads as TGCAGCGCCTATAGTGGACCGACGAGCTCCTACGAGCAGTACTTC. It yields the protein CSAYSGPTSSYEQYF.

The rearrangement joins TRBV10-3 to TRBJ1-1, with no clear D. Trimming pared 10 bases from V and 5 bases from J, leaving 11 bases between. CDR3 size: 11 residues. Germline CDR1 is ENHRY and CDR2 is SYGVKD. The CDR3 DNA sequence: TGTGCCAGCACTCTGGGGACTGAAGCTTTCTTT. Residues: CASTLGTEAFF.

The chain carries TRBV5-1 and TRBJ2-7; 10 bases agree with TRBD2. Trimming at V came to 1 base and at J to 2 bases, leaving 0 bases not matched to a gene. There are 14 residues in the CDR3. Germline CDR1 is SGHRS and CDR2 is YFSETQ. CDR3 sequence reads: CASSLTSGAYEQYF. CDR3 sequence (DNA): TGCGCCAGCAGCTTGACTAGCGGGGCCTACGAGCAGTACTTC.

J is TRBJ1-2 and V is TRBV19; D uncertain. Trimming shortened V by 6 bases and J by 4 bases, and 9 bases separated the two germline ends. The length of the CDR3 is 12 residues. Germline lookup yields CDR1 LNHDA and CDR2 SQIVND (reference sequence). The CDR3 DNA is TGTGCCAGTAGCGCAAGCCCCTATGGCTACACCTTC. Its protein is CASSASPYGYTF. The full variable domain, rest sourced from reference TRBV19 and TRBJ1-2, is DGGITQSPKYLFRKEGQNVTLSCEQNLNHDAMYWYRQDPGQGLRLIYYSQIVNDFQKGDIAEGYSVSREKKESFPLTVTSAQKNPTAFYLCASSASPYGYTFGSGTRLTVV.

The rearrangement links TRBV9 to TRBJ2-1, with D unclear. Germline loops: CDR1 SGDLS, CDR2 YYNGEE. CDR3 length: 15 amino acids. With 6 bases removed from V and 5 bases from J, the gap between germline ends came to 18 bases. The CDR3 is CASNSIGLINNEQFF. CDR3 bases: TGTGCCAGCAACTCAATCGGGCTCATCAACAATGAGCAGTTCTTC.

This chain uses TRBV7-2 with TRBJ1-1; 7 nucleotides match TRBD1. The V gene end was trimmed by 4 bases and the J gene end by 3 bases; junction bases not matched to a gene: 2. Per the germline V gene, CDR1 is SGHTA and CDR2 is FQGNSA. There are 13 residues in the CDR3. The CDR3 bases are TGTGCCAGCAGCTACGGGACAGACACTGAAGCTTTCTTT. Translated, it gives CASSYGTDTEAFF.

This clone turned up a few times. The gene calls are TRBV2 and TRBJ2-3; 8 bases fit TRBD1. The germline V gene encodes CDR1 SNHLY and CDR2 FYNNEI. With V trimmed by 8 bases and J by 1 base, 5 bases remained unmatched. CDR3 size: 14 residues. CDR3 bases: TGTGCCAGCGGACGACAGGGGCGCACAGATACGCAGTATTTT. This translates into CASGRQGRTDTQYF. The whole variable domain, filled in from reference TRBV2 and TRBJ2-3, reads EPEVTQTPSHQVTQMGQEVILRCVPISNHLYFYWYRQILGQKVEFLVSFYNNEISEKSEIFDDQFSVERPDGSNFTLKIRSTKLEDSAMYFCASGRQGRTDTQYFGPGTRLTVL.

The chain joins TRBV6-5 to TRBJ1-2; D not resolved. V gave up 2 bases and J gave up 0 bases, with 7 bases separating them. CDR3 length: 14 amino acids. Germline values: CDR1 MNHEY, CDR2 SVGAGI. The CDR3 spells CASSYRESNYGYTF. DNA of the CDR3: TGTGCCAGCAGTTACCGGGAATCTAACTATGGCTACACCTTC.

This sequence joins TRBV6-5 and TRBJ2-7, with D tentatively TRBD2 (7 bases). The CDR3 has 15 amino acids. CDR1 is MNHEY, CDR2 SVGAGI, per germline. V was cut by 5 bases and J by 1 base, with 15 bases left in between. This chain's CDR3 is CASSRREGGSYEQYF. CDR3 DNA: TGTGCCAGCAGTCGGAGAGAGGGGGGGTCCTACGAGCAGTACTTC.

The chain joins TRBV7-9 to TRBJ2-3; 12 positions match TRBD2. V shed 5 bases and J 0 bases; nucleotides not matched to a gene: 3. Per the germline V gene, CDR1 is SEHNR and CDR2 is FQNEAQ (reference sequence). The length of the CDR3 is 16 residues. The DNA for the CDR3 is TGTGCCAGCAGCCTAGGGACTAGCGGGAGCACAGATACGCAGTATTTT. It specifies CASSLGTSGSTDTQYF.

The V call is TRBV6-1, the J call TRBJ1-4; maybe TRBD1 (5 bases). There are 15 residues in the CDR3. In germline, CDR1 is MNHNS, CDR2 SASEGT. Trimming took off 2 bases at V and 6 bases at J, with 13 bases between the two ends. The CDR3 DNA sequence: TGTGCCAGCAGTGAACCGGGACGGAAAGATGAAAAACTGTTTTTT. As protein: CASSEPGRKDEKLFF.

V and J are TRBV10-3 and TRBJ1-3; D is unclear. The CDR3 extends over 14 amino acids. V was cut by 6 bases and J by 3 bases, with 12 bases left in between. Looked up from germline, CDR1 is ENHRY and CDR2 is SYGVKD. CDR3 sequence reads: CAIRNTHDGNTIYF. The CDR3 region has the DNA TGTGCCATCAGGAACACTCATGATGGAAACACCATATATTTT.

V usage is TRBV27 and J usage is TRBJ2-4, with a weak D call TRBD1 (6 bases). Per the germline V gene, CDR1 is MNHEY and CDR2 is SMNVEV (reference sequence). Trimming took 5 bases from V and 0 from J, leaving 17 bases between them. The CDR3 consists of 17 residues. The CDR3: CASSPPGQGIAKNIQYF. The CDR3 DNA sequence: TGTGCCAGCAGTCCCCCCGGGCAGGGGATAGCCAAAAACATTCAGTACTTC.

This chain links TRBV6-6 with TRBJ2-7; D remains ambiguous. Germline V gene data show CDR1 as MNHNY and CDR2 as SVGAGI (reference sequence). Trimming stripped 0 bases from V and 6 bases from J, with 9 bases between. The CDR3 consists of 13 residues. The CDR3 DNA is TGTGCCAGCAGTTACTCCGTAAGGGCCGAGCAGTACTTC. This translates into CASSYSVRAEQYF.

In this sample, this clone turned up once. The chain carries TRBV27 and TRBJ2-5, with TRBD2 as a possible D gene (6 bases). Germline values: CDR1 MNHEY, CDR2 SMNVEV (reference sequence). This CDR3 is built from 13 residues. V was pared by 6 bases and J by 5 bases, with 13 bases between. CDR3 sequence reads: CASRPEGWETQYF. CDR3 nucleotides: TGTGCCAGCAGGCCGGAGGGCTGGGAGACCCAGTACTTC.

Relative to its sample, this clone is medium-sized (0.01 to 0.1%). Other DNA sequences in the same sample also yield this CDR3. The chain has TRBV9 and TRBJ1-1, with D hard to call. The V gene lost 0 bases and the J gene lost 1 base, with 7 bases spanning the gap. The CDR3 totals 14 residues. CDR1 SGDLS and CDR2 YYNGEE come from the germline V gene. The DNA of the CDR3 is TGTGCCAGCAGCGTAGGGCAGGCGAACACTGAAGCTTTCTTT. Translation: CASSVGQANTEAFF.

CDR3 DNA: TGCAGTGCTAGCGCAGGAAGGCCCCTCCACTTT. It codes for CSASAGRPLHF. The chain recombines TRBV20-1 with TRBJ1-6, with D unclear. The CDR3 covers 11 residues. V lost 3 bases, J lost 13 bases, and 10 bases lay in between. Germline assignment: CDR1 DFQATT and CDR2 SNEGSKA (reference sequence).